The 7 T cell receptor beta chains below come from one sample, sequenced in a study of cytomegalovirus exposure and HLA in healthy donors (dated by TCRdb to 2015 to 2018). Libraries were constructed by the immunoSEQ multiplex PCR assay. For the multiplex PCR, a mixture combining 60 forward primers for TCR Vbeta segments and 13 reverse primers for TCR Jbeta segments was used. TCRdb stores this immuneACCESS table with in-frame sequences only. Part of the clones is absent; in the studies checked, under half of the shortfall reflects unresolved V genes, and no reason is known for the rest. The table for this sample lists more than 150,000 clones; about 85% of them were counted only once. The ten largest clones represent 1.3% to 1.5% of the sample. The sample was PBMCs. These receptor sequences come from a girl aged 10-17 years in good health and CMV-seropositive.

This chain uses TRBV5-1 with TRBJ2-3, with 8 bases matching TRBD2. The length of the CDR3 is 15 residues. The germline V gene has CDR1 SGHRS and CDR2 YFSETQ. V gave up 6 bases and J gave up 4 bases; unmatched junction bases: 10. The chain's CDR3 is CASNPQGLGSDTQYF. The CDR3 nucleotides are TGCGCCAGCAACCCCCAGGGACTAGGATCAGATACGCAGTATTTT.

The CDR3 loop reads CASSTRDRGVGKLFF. The CDR3 coding sequence is TGTGCCAGCAGCACTCGGGACAGGGGGGTTGGAAAACTGTTTTTT. The chain has TRBV7-9 and TRBJ1-4; TRBD1 agrees at 11 bases. The CDR3 spans 15 residues. V was clipped by 5 bases and J by 10 bases; unmatched bases: 9. The germline gives CDR1 SEHNR, CDR2 FQNEAQ (reference sequence).

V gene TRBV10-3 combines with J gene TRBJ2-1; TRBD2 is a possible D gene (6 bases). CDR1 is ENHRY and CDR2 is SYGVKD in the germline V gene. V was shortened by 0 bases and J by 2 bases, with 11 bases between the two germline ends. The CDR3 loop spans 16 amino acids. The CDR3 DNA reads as TGTGCCATCAGTGAGTCAAGTAGCGGACCCTACAATGAGCAGTTCTTC. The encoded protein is CAISESSSGPYNEQFF.

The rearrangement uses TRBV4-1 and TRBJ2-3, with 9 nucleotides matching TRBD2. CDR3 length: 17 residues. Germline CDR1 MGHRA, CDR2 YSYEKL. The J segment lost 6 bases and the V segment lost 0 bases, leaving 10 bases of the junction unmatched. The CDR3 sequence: CASSQDPPSGAVDTQYF. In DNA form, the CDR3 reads TGCGCCAGCAGCCAAGATCCGCCTAGCGGGGCAGTGGATACGCAGTATTTT.

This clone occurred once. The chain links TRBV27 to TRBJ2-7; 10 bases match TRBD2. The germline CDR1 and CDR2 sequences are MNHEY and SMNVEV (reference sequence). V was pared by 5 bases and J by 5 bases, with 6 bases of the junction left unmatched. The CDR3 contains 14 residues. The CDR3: CASSSGRAGNEQYF. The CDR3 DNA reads TGTGCCAGCAGTAGCGGGAGGGCGGGGAACGAGCAGTACTTC.

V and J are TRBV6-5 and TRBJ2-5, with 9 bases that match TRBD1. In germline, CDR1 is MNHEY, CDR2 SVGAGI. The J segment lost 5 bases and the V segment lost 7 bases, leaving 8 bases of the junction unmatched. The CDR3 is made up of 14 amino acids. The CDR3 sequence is CASNSGDRDETQYF. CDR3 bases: TGTGCCAGCAACTCAGGGGACAGGGACGAGACCCAGTACTTC.

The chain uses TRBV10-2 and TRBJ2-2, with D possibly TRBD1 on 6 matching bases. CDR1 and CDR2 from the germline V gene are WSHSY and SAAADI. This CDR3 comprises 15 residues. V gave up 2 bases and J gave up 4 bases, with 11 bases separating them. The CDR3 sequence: CASSEGRGITGELFF. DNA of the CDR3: TGCGCCAGCAGTGAGGGCAGGGGAATCACCGGGGAGCTGTTTTTT.